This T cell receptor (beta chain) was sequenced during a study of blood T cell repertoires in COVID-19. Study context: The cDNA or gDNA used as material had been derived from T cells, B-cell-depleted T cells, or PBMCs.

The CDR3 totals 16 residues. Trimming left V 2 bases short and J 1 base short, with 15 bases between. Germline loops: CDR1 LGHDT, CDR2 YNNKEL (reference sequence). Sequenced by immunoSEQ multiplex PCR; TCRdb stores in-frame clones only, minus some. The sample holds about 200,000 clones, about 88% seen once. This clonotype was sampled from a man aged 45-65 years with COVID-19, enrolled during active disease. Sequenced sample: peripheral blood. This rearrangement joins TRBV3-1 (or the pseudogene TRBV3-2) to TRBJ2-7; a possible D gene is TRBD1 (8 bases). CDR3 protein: CASSQSDRGGSYEQYF. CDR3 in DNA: TGTGCCAGCAGCCAATCCGACAGGGGAGGGTCCTACGAGCAGTACTTC.